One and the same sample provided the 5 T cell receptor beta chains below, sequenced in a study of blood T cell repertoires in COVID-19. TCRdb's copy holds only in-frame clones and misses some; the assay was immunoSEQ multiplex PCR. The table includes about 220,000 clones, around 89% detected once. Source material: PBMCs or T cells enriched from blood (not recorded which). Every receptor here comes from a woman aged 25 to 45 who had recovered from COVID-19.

The CDR3 coding sequence is TGCGCCAGCAGCTTGGGACAGGGGGCCGGTGCCCTCCACTTT. This codes for CASSLGQGAGALHF. This chain links TRBV5-1 with TRBJ1-6, with TRBD1 identical over 10 bases. Unmatched junction bases numbered 5, after V lost 0 bases and J lost 14 bases. This CDR3 region has 14 residues. Germline V gene data show CDR1 as SGHRS and CDR2 as YFSETQ.

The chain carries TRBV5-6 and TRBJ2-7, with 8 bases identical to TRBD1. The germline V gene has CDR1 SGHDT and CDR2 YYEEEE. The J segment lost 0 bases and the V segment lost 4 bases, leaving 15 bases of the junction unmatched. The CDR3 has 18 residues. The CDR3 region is CASSAAGWGQVSSYEQYF. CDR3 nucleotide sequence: TGTGCCAGCAGCGCGGCGGGGTGGGGACAGGTCAGCTCCTACGAGCAGTACTTC.

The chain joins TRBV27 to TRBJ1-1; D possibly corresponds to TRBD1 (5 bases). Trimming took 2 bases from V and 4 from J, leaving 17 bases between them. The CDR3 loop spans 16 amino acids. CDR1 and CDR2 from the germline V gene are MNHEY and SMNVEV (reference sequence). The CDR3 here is CASSLLRGGSGTEAFF. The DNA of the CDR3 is TGTGCCAGCAGTTTACTCCGGGGGGGGAGTGGCACTGAAGCTTTCTTT.

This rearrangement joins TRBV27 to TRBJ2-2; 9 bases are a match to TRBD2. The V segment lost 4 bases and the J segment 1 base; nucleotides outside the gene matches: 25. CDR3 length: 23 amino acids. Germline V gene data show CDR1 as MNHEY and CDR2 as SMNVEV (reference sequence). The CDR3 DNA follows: TGTGCCAGCAGTTCCCCTTGGCTAGCGGGGAACACTCAAGCCGAAAAGAACACCGGGGAGCTGTTTTTT. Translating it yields CASSSPWLAGNTQAEKNTGELFF.

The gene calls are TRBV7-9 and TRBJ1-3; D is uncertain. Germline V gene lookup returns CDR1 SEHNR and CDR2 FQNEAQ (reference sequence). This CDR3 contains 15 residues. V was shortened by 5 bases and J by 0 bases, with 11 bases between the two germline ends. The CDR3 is CASSPGGVSGNTIYF. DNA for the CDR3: TGTGCCAGCAGCCCTGGCGGGGTCTCTGGAAACACCATATATTTT.